These 17 T cell receptor beta chains came from one sample sequenced in a study of cytomegalovirus exposure and HLA in healthy donors. The PCR contained 60 Vbeta and 13 Jbeta primers. Sequencing was performed with immunoSEQ multiplex PCR; in TCRdb, only in-frame clones are kept and a portion is missing. Of about 140,000 clones in the sample, around 80% are singletons; the top ten hold 1% to 1.5%. Sequencing used PBMCs. These receptors came from a male donor in good health and CMV-seropositive.

The genes are TRBV27 and TRBJ2-1; D is unresolved. Germline V gene data show CDR1 as MNHEY and CDR2 as SMNVEV (reference sequence). With 2 bases removed from V and 5 bases from J, the gap between germline ends came to 10 bases. CDR3 size: 14 residues. CDR3 in amino acids: CASSLIRFHNEQFF. DNA of the CDR3: TGTGCCAGCAGTTTAATCAGATTCCACAATGAGCAGTTCTTC.

The rearrangement joins TRBV7-2 to TRBJ2-7; unclear D gene. CDR3 size: 14 residues. V shed 3 bases and J shed 2 bases, with 11 bases lying between them. In germline, CDR1 is SGHTA, CDR2 FQGNSA. The CDR3 DNA reads as TGTGCCAGCAGCTTGTGGCAGGAAACCTACGAGCAGTACTTC. Translating gives CASSLWQETYEQYF.

The rearrangement links TRBV7-6 to TRBJ2-1, with 7 bases fitting TRBD2. CDR1 is SGHVS, CDR2 FNYEAQ, per germline. V was clipped by 4 bases and J by 7 bases; unmatched bases: 13. The CDR3 is 16 amino acids. CDR3 protein: CASSSFLLASENEQFF. CDR3 nucleotide sequence: TGTGCCAGCAGCTCCTTCCTACTAGCGAGCGAAAATGAGCAGTTCTTC.

The gene calls are TRBV27 and TRBJ2-7; tentatively, D is TRBD1 (5 bases). Germline-derived CDR1 and CDR2 are MNHEY and SMNVEV (reference sequence). The CDR3 consists of 13 residues. The germline V and J ends were trimmed by 4 bases and 3 bases, with 10 bases remaining between them. The CDR3 spells CASSWAGNYEQYF. CDR3 sequence (DNA): TGTGCCAGCAGTTGGGCAGGGAACTACGAGCAGTACTTC.

The chain employs TRBV6-4 and TRBJ2-3, with 11 bases matching TRBD2. Trimming took 3 bases from V and 3 from J; bases not matched to a gene: 2. Germline V gene sequence: CDR1 MRHNA, CDR2 SNTAGT. The length of the CDR3 is 15 residues. The CDR3 nucleotides read TGTGCCAGCAGTGATACTAGCGGGGGAACAGATACGCAGTATTTT. Translating it yields CASSDTSGGTDTQYF.

The V gene is TRBV4-1, the J gene TRBJ2-2; the match to TRBD2 covers 11 bases. The germline V gene encodes CDR1 MGHRA and CDR2 YSYEKL. This CDR3 spans 17 amino acids. J lost 4 bases, V lost 4 bases, and 8 bases had no gene match. CDR3 DNA: TGCGCCAGCAGCCTCCCCCGGACTAGCGGGCGCACCGGGGAGCTGTTTTTT. Protein sequence: CASSLPRTSGRTGELFF.

The count of this clone is one. The chain joins TRBV13 to TRBJ2-1, with D perhaps matching TRBD1 (5 bases). CDR1 is PRHDT and CDR2 is FYEKMQ in the germline V gene (reference sequence). CDR3 length: 15 residues. V lost 5 bases to trimming and J lost 0 bases, with 11 bases between them. CDR3 bases: TGTGCCAGCAGCGGTAGGGGAAGCTCCTACAATGAGCAGTTCTTC. Translated, it gives CASSGRGSSYNEQFF.

The gene calls are TRBV7-9 and TRBJ2-1; 9 bases fit TRBD1. Germline CDR1 is SEHNR and CDR2 is FQNEAQ (reference sequence). The CDR3 sequence is 16 residues long. The ends lost 6 bases at V and 4 bases at J; junction bases unmatched: 10. Here the CDR3 DNA reads TGTGCCAGCAGGGGCTCCGGGACAGGGTCTTACAATGAGCAGTTCTTC. It codes for CASRGSGTGSYNEQFF.

The chain combines TRBV27 with TRBJ1-5; no clear D gene. The CDR3 sequence is 12 residues long. Germline V gives CDR1 MNHEY, CDR2 SMNVEV (reference sequence). V dropped 6 bases and J dropped 4 bases, with 7 bases sitting between them. In DNA, the CDR3 is TGTGCCAGCAGCCCCCAAAATCAGCCCCAGCATTTT. It encodes CASSPQNQPQHF.

This clone was counted a few times. This chain uses TRBV27 with TRBJ1-1; D is unclear. This CDR3 spans 15 amino acids. The germline CDR1 and CDR2 sequences are MNHEY and SMNVEV (reference sequence). This chain's CDR3 is CPPHPDGQKNTEAFF. CDR3 nucleotide sequence: TGTCCTCCACACCCAGATGGGCAGAAGAACACTGAAGCTTTCTTT.

The chain combines TRBV5-4 with TRBJ2-3, with 9 nucleotides matching TRBD2. The V gene end was trimmed by 6 bases and the J gene end by 0 bases; junction bases not matched to a gene: 5. CDR3 length: 15 amino acids. Germline V lookup: CDR1 SGHNT, CDR2 YYREEE (reference sequence). CDR3 sequence: CASTPRGGSTDTQYF. In DNA, the CDR3 is TGTGCCAGCACCCCGCGGGGGGGAAGCACAGATACGCAGTATTTT.

CDR3 region: CASSPLGFGHGYTF. The DNA for the CDR3 is TGTGCCAGCAGCCCGCTCGGGTTCGGTCATGGCTACACCTTC. The chain joins TRBV7-2 to TRBJ1-2; D unclear. The CDR3 covers 14 residues. Germline V gives CDR1 SGHTA, CDR2 FQGNSA. V gave up 5 bases and J gave up 6 bases, with 16 bases separating them.

This chain uses TRBV11-2 with TRBJ2-3; D call uncertain. CDR1 is SGHAT, CDR2 FQNNGV, per germline. This CDR3 region has 13 residues. V lost 2 bases and J lost 6, with 9 bases in between. The CDR3 DNA follows: TGTGCCAGCAGCTTAATCGCGTGGGATACGCAGTATTTT. As protein: CASSLIAWDTQYF.

The chain carries TRBV18 and TRBJ2-3; unclear D gene. Germline loops: CDR1 KGHSH, CDR2 LQKENI. Trimming removed 2 bases at V and 6 bases at J, with 12 bases between. The CDR3 totals 14 residues. CDR3 coding DNA: TGTGCCAGCTCACCAACGGAGCCTCGGGATACGCAGTATTTT. The encoded protein is CASSPTEPRDTQYF.

The chain employs TRBV5-6 and TRBJ1-2; 8 bases map to TRBD1. The V and J ends lost 4 bases and 0 bases, in that order; junction bases with no gene match: 8. The CDR3 runs 16 residues. Germline V gene data show CDR1 as SGHDT and CDR2 as YYEEEE. CDR3 protein: CASSPGTGFANYGYTF. CDR3 DNA sequence: TGTGCCAGCAGCCCAGGGACAGGCTTCGCTAACTATGGCTACACCTTC. Full variable domain (rest looked up from reference TRBV5-6 and TRBJ1-2): DAGVTQSPTHLIKTRGQQVTLRCSPKSGHDTVSWYQQALGQGPQFIFQYYEEEERQRGNFPDRFSGHQFPNYSSELNVNALLLGDSALYLCASSPGTGFANYGYTFGSGTRLTVV.

The genes are TRBV7-9 and TRBJ1-3, with D unresolved. The CDR3 totals 16 residues. Germline CDR1 is SEHNR and CDR2 is FQNEAQ (reference sequence). The V gene lost 1 base and the J gene lost 2 bases, with 12 bases spanning the gap. In DNA form, the CDR3 reads TGTGCCAGCAGCTTAGATTCGGGTTTCCCTGGAAACACCATATATTTT. It is translated as CASSLDSGFPGNTIYF.

The V call is TRBV10-1, the J call TRBJ2-5, with unresolved D. CDR3 length: 13 amino acids. Trimming stripped 5 bases from V and 0 bases from J, with 7 bases between. The germline V gene encodes CDR1 WNHNN and CDR2 SYGVQD (reference sequence). For the CDR3, the DNA is TGCGCCAGCAGTCCGAGAAACCAAGAGACCCAGTACTTC. Protein product: CASSPRNQETQYF.